The present entry profiles one TCR beta chain with its context. Its target is unknown. The donors, nominally healthy at sampling, likely had unrecorded immune exposures. The PCR contained 60 Vbeta and 13 Jbeta primers. TCRdb's table, derived via immunoSEQ multiplex PCR, lists solely in-frame clones and lacks some. This sample carries some 98,000 clones, about 80% of them seen once, and the ten largest clones take 1.5% to 2.5%. This specimen belongs to a study of cytomegalovirus exposure and HLA in healthy donors. General study findings and limits: Later on, an analysis tied approximately 17,000 TCR beta sequences to HLA alleles at 0.05 false discovery rate. Researchers reported in a later analysis that a missense DCLRE1C variant was tied to TCR beta V- and J-gene trimming. Links to common viral pathogens appeared, in a later analysis, for several of the most significant clusters.

Sequencing was performed on PBMCs. The receptor's source is a man aged 40-49 years in good health and CMV-seronegative.

CDR3 region: CAISESFPSGIGEQFF. The CDR3 DNA reads as TGTGCCATCAGTGAGTCCTTCCCTAGCGGGATCGGTGAGCAGTTCTTC. This chain uses TRBV10-3 with TRBJ2-1; TRBD2 matches 9 bases. The V gene's germline CDR1 is ENHRY and CDR2 SYGVKD. The junction had 9 bases not matched to a gene; V was cut back by 0 bases and J by 9 bases. CDR3 length: 16 residues.